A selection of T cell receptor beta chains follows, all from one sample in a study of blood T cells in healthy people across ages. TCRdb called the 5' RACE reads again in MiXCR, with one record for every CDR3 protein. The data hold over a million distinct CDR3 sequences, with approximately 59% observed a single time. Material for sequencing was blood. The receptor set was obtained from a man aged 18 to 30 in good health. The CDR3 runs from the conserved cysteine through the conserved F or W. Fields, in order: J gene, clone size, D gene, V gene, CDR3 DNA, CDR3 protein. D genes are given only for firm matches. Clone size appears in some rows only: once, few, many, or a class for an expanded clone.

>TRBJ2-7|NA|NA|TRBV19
TGTGCCAGTAGTATAGCAGCGTTCTACGAGCAGTACTTC
CASSIAAFYEQYF
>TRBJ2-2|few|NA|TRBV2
TGTGCCAGCAGTGTTCTAAACACCGGGGAGCTGTTTTTT
CASSVLNTGELFF
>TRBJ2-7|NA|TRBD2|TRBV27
TGTGCCAGCAGCCAACTGAGACTAGCGGGACCTTCCCACGAGCAGTACTTC
CASSQLRLAGPSHEQYF
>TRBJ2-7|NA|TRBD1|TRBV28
TGTGCCAGCGTCACAGGGGGTACGTACGAGCAGTACTTC
CASVTGGTYEQYF
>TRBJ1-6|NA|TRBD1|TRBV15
TGTGCCACCAGCAGAGATCAGGGGGAAGCGGGTTCACCCCTCCACTTT
CATSRDQGEAGSPLHF
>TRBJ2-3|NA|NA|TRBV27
TGTGCCAGCGGTCCTACAGCGCCGGATACGCAGTATTTT
CASGPTAPDTQYF
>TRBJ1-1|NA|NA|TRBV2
TGTGCCAGCAGTGAAACGGGATTTGGAGCTTTCTTT
CASSETGFGAFF
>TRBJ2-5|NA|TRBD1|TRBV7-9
TGTGCCAGCAGCCCGCGGGACAGGGCTTTTGAGACCCAGTACTTC
CASSPRDRAFETQYF
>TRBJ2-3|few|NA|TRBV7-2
TGTGCCAGCAGCCCTCTTGTGCACGGGGGAACGCAGTATTTT
CASSPLVHGGTQYF
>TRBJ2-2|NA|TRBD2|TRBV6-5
TGTGCCAGCAGTTACTCGGTAGCGGGAGGAACCGGGGAGCTGTTTTTT
CASSYSVAGGTGELFF
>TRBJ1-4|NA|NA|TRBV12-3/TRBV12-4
TGTGCCAGCAGTTACACCGGGACGGGCAATGAAAAACTGTTTTTT
CASSYTGTGNEKLFF
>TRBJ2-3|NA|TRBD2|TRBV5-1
TGCGCCAGCAGCTTGGAGGTTAGCGGGAGGACAGATACGCAGTATTTT
CASSLEVSGRTDTQYF
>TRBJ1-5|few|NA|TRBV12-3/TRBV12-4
TGTGCCAGCAGTCTAAGCCAAACCAATCAGCCCCAGCATTTT
CASSLSQTNQPQHF
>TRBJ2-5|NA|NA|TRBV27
TGTGCCAGCAGTTTTGGGACCGTGGAGACCCAGTACTTC
CASSFGTVETQYF